These T cell receptor beta chains were read from a single sample in a study of control samples from healthy donors and cancer patients. Sequencing was performed with immunoSEQ multiplex PCR; in TCRdb, only in-frame clones are kept and a portion is missing. The table shows approximately 180,000 clones, with 85% to 95% occurring only once. The sequencing input was blood. The receptors originated from a young woman in good health. Each CDR3 is given with its conserved first and last residue. The D gene is left open where the match is weak. Part of the rows lack a size; the others show once, few, many or a class for expanded clones.

TRBV9	TRBJ2-1	-	-	CASSVGAREQFF	TGTGCCAGCAGCGTAGGAGCGCGGGAGCAGTTCTTC
TRBV27	TRBJ1-5	TRBD1	-	CATRDRGDLGNQPQHF	TGTGCCACCCGGGACAGGGGCGATTTGGGCAATCAGCCCCAGCATTTT
TRBV9	TRBJ1-4	TRBD1	-	CASSEYPGTANEKLFF	TGTGCCAGCAGCGAGTACCCCGGGACAGCTAATGAAAAACTGTTTTTT
TRBV7-2	TRBJ2-7	TRBD2	-	CASSLASPGLAGVVRYEQYF	TGTGCCAGCAGCTTAGCCTCACCGGGACTAGCGGGAGTAGTGCGGTACGAGCAGTACTTC
TRBV7-6	TRBJ2-1	TRBD2	-	CASSLSPAGGPSSYNEQFF	TGTGCCAGCAGCTTATCACCAGCGGGAGGTCCCAGCTCCTACAATGAGCAGTTCTTC
TRBV27	TRBJ2-5	TRBD2	-	CASSPGTRREETQYF	TGTGCCAGCAGCCCAGGGACTAGGCGGGAAGAGACCCAGTACTTC
TRBV7-9	TRBJ2-7	-	-	CASSLQGRGEQYF	TGTGCCAGCAGCTTACAGGGTAGAGGCGAGCAGTACTTC
TRBV4-2	TRBJ1-6	-	once	CASSQSAPKGESPLHF	TGTGCCAGCAGCCAATCAGCCCCAAAGGGAGAATCACCCCTCCACTTT
TRBV2	TRBJ1-2	-	-	CASSDRNYGYTF	TGTGCCAGCAGTGACAGAAACTATGGCTACACCTTC
TRBV2	TRBJ1-5	TRBD1	-	CASSASTGDGNQPQHF	TGTGCCAGCAGCGCTTCAACAGGGGATGGGAATCAGCCCCAGCATTTT
TRBV12-5	TRBJ2-7	TRBD1	once	CASGFFDRGRDEQYF	TGTGCTAGTGGTTTTTTTGACAGGGGGCGAGACGAGCAGTACTTC
TRBV12-3/TRBV12-4	TRBJ1-1	-	-	CASSFRANTEAFF	TGTGCCAGCAGTTTTAGGGCTAACACTGAAGCTTTCTTT
TRBV6-5	TRBJ1-1	TRBD1	-	CASRPQGADTEAFF	TGTGCCAGCAGGCCACAGGGGGCTGACACTGAAGCTTTCTTT
TRBV24-1	TRBJ1-2	-	-	CATSASRGGYTF	TGTGCCACCAGTGCCTCAAGAGGTGGCTACACCTTC
TRBV4-3	TRBJ2-6	-	-	CASSQEANGANVLTF	TGCGCCAGCAGCCAAGAGGCGAACGGGGCCAACGTCCTGACTTTC
TRBV7-9	TRBJ1-6	-	-	CASRNGAASSPLHF	TGTGCCAGCAGAAATGGAGCGGCCAGTTCACCCCTCCACTTT
TRBV5-8	TRBJ2-7	TRBD1	-	CASSQGTPRDRGHEQYF	TGTGCCAGCAGCCAGGGGACGCCTCGGGACAGGGGCCACGAGCAGTACTTC
TRBV11-3	TRBJ2-1	TRBD2	-	CASSPGTSASYNEQFF	TGTGCCAGCAGCCCCGGCACTAGCGCCTCTTACAATGAGCAGTTCTTC
TRBV10-3	TRBJ1-1	TRBD1	-	CATLGTVVNTEAFF	TGTGCCACCCTGGGGACAGTCGTGAACACTGAAGCTTTCTTT
TRBV2	TRBJ1-6	-	-	CASSEQRNSPLHF	TGTGCCAGCAGTGAACAGCGTAATTCACCCCTCCACTTT
TRBV11-2	TRBJ1-4	-	-	CASSLILGPRRTNEKLFF	TGTGCCAGCAGCTTAATTCTAGGACCCCGGCGAACTAATGAAAAACTGTTTTTT
TRBV2	TRBJ1-5	TRBD1	-	CASTKDRDQPQHF	TGTGCCAGCACCAAGGACAGGGACCAGCCCCAGCATTTT
TRBV5-6	TRBJ1-6	-	-	CASSRNAGASGVISSPLHF	TGTGCCAGCAGCCGTAACGCGGGAGCTTCGGGGGTAATTAGTTCACCCCTCCACTTT